This TCR beta chain was sequenced during a study of blood T cell repertoires in COVID-19. Study-level background: Acute-phase and convalescent COVID-19 samples originated in the United States, Italy and Spain.

This clone was seen just once. Here immunoSEQ multiplex PCR was the method, and the copy in TCRdb shows in-frame clones only, minus some. The table has approximately 97,000 clones, around 84% seen once. The CDR3 spans 17 residues. Germline V gives CDR1 DFQATT, CDR2 SNEGSKA (reference sequence). Trimming removed 3 bases from V and 4 bases from J; junction bases left unmatched: 11. Sequences were obtained from peripheral blood. The chain joins TRBV20-1 to TRBJ2-5; 13 bases align to TRBD2. This TCR came from a man aged 80 or over with acute or convalescent COVID-19. DNA for the CDR3: TGCAGTGCTAGTGCCCTCGGACTAGCGGGAGTGGGAGAGACCCAGTACTTC. This translates into CSASALGLAGVGETQYF.